The sequence of this TCR beta chain was determined in a study of T cell responses to AZD1222 COVID-19 vaccine. This clone was seen just once. Its antigen is currently unknown. V was pared by 5 bases and J by 6 bases, with 7 bases of the junction left unmatched. CDR3 size: 13 residues. From germline, CDR1 is SGHTA and CDR2 FQGNSA. Assay used: immunoSEQ multiplex PCR; TCRdb lists only in-frame clones, some missing. The data contain some 120,000 clones, approximately 85% of them seen just once; the ten biggest clones take up about 4.3%. Findings of the study overall: Two AZD1222 doses significantly raised spike-specific TCR breadth and depth over controls. Among the donors, most were white British and more were female, and clonal diversity was possibly underestimated.

Sequenced material: peripheral blood, taken 28 days after the second AZD1222 dose. The chain joins TRBV7-2 to TRBJ2-7; 7 bases are a match to TRBD1. The TCR was taken from an adult who received the AZD1222 COVID-19 vaccine. CDR3 nucleotide sequence: TGTGCCAGCAGCAGCGACAGGGTGGGCGAGCAGTACTTC. It specifies CASSSDRVGEQYF.